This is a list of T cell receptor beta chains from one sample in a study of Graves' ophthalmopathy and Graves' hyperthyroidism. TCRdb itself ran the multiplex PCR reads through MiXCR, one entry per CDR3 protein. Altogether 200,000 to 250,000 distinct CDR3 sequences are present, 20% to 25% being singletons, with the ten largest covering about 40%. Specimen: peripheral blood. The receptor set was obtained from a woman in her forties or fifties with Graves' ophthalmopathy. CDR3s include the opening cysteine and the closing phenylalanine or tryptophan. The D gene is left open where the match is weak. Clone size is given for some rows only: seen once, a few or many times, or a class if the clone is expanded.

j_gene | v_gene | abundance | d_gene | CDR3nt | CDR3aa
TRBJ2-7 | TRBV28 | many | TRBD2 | TGTGCCAGCATATCGATAGGGACTAGCGGGACCGGGGGGCAGTACTTC | CASISIGTSGTGGQYF
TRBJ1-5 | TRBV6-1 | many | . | TGTGCCAGCAACAGCAGAGTGGGTCAGCCCCAGCATTTT | CASNSRVGQPQHF
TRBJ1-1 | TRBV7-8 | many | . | TGTGCCAGCAGCCTAGGGACACCCGAAGCTTTCTTT | CASSLGTPEAFF
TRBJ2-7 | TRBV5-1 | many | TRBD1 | TGCGCCAGCAGCTTTACTTCGTTGGACAGGGGATTTTCCGAGCAGTACTTC | CASSFTSLDRGFSEQYF
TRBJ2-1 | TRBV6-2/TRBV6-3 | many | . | TGTGCCAGCCAGGGTAGTCGGGACAATGAGCAGTTCTTC | CASQGSRDNEQFF
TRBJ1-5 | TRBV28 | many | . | TGTGCCAGCCTAAACAGGGGCAATCAGCCCCAGCATTTT | CASLNRGNQPQHF
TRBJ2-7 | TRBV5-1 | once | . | TGCGCCAGCAGCTTGGAGGACATCGCAAGCGGGCAGTACTTC | CASSLEDIASGQYF
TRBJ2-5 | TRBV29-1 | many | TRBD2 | TGCAGCGTTGAAATTGTAGCGGGAGAGACCCAGTACTTC | CSVEIVAGETQYF
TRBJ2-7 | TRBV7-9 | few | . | TGTGCCACCGCGCAGGCGGGGTTCAACTACGAGCAGTACTTC | CATAQAGFNYEQYF
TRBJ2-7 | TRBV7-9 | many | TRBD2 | TGTGCCAGCAGCCGAGACCTAGCGGGAGACAACGAGCAGTACTTC | CASSRDLAGDNEQYF
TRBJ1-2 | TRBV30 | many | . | TGTGCCTGGAGTGGACTGACTGCTAACTATGGCTACACCTTC | CAWSGLTANYGYTF
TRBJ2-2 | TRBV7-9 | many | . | TGTGCCAGCAGCTTACGATCAGGACCGAACACCGGGGAGCTGTTTTTT | CASSLRSGPNTGELFF
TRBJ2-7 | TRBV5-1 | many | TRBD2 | TGCGCCAGCAGCTTAAATAGCGGGAAACTTTACGAGCAGTACTTC | CASSLNSGKLYEQYF
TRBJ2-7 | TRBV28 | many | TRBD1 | TGTGCCAGCAGTTCACAGGGGCGCTACGAGCAGTACTTC | CASSSQGRYEQYF
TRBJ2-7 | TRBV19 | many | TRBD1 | TGTGCCAGTAGGGGACAGGGAATCTACGAGCAGTACTTC | CASRGQGIYEQYF
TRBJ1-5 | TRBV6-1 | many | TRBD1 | TGTGCCAGCAGACCGACAGGGGGTGCCAATCAGCCCCAGCATTTT | CASRPTGGANQPQHF
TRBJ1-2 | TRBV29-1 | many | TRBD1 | TGCAGCGCCTGGGACAGTGGCTACACCTTC | CSAWDSGYTF
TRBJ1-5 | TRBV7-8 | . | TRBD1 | TGTGCCAGCAGCTTAGGCAGGGGGCCCAATCAGCCCCAGCATTTT | CASSLGRGPNQPQHF
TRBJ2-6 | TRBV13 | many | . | TGTGCCAGCAGCTCCGTTACAATCTCTGGGGCCAACGTCCTGACTTTC | CASSSVTISGANVLTF
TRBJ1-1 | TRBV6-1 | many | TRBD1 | TGTGCCAGCAGTGAAAATACAGGGGGCCTTCCTGAAGCTTTCTTT | CASSENTGGLPEAFF
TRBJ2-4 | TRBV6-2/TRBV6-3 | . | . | TGTGCCAGCAGTTACCCAGGGGGGACAAATCTCAACGCCAAAAACATTCAGTACTTC | CASSYPGGTNLNAKNIQYF
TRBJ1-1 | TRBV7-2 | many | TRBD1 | TGTGCCAGCAGCGCCCAACAGGGGTTAGGCACTGAAGCTTTCTTT | CASSAQQGLGTEAFF
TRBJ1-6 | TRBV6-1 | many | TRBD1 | TGTGCCAGCAGAGGGACAGGGGGGGAATCACCCCTCCACTTT | CASRGTGGESPLHF
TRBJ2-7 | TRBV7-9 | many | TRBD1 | TGTGCCAGCAGCCCGGCGGACAGGGGGTCTTTCGAGCAGTACTTC | CASSPADRGSFEQYF
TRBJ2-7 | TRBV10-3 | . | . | TGTGCCATAGGGACACTGAGCTCCTACGAGCAGTACTTC | CAIGTLSSYEQYF
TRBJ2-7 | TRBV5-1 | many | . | TGCGCCAGCAGCTTGGGTGCAGGGGGAGGCGAGCAGTACTTC | CASSLGAGGGEQYF
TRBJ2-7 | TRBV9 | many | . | TGTGCCAGCAGCACCCCAGTCGGAGAGCAGTACTTC | CASSTPVGEQYF
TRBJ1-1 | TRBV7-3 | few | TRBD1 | TGTGCCAGCAGCTTATCGGTACAGGGGATGGCTTTCTTT | CASSLSVQGMAFF
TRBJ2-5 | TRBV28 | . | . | TGTGCCAGCAGAGAAGGGGGTCGCGAGACCCAGTACTTC | CASREGGRETQYF